Listed here are 6 T cell receptor beta chains from one sample, sequenced in a study of neurological immune-mediated disorders (dated by TCRdb to the late 2010s). Library generation was performed with 5' RACE. Sequencing was performed on an Illumina HiSeq 2500. Starting from the raw public reads, TCRdb applied fastp trimming at Q25, assembled clones with MiXCR and retained in-frame beta chains. Every entry covers one CDR3 protein and lists the most common genes and DNA from its rows. This sample gives roughly 100,000 distinct CDR3 sequences in total; roughly 3.5% of them show up just once. Of the sample, around 5.5% falls within the top ten clones. Material for sequencing was PBMCs. These receptors all come from a woman aged 18-30 years with multiple sclerosis.

This clonotype was detected ten times or more. The chain uses TRBV13 and TRBJ2-7, with D maybe TRBD2 (6 bases). V gave up 4 bases and J gave up 2 bases, with 21 bases separating them. From germline, CDR1 is PRHDT and CDR2 FYEKMQ (reference sequence). The CDR3 covers 17 residues. CDR3 sequence: CASSWGRYGTEPYEQYF. Written as DNA, the CDR3 is TGTGCCAGCAGCTGGGGCCGTTATGGGACTGAACCCTACGAGCAGTACTTC.

The sample holds many counts of this clonotype. The chain employs TRBV3-1 and TRBJ2-2; 12 bases map to TRBD1. Germline values: CDR1 LGHDT, CDR2 YNNKEL (reference sequence). V dropped 2 bases and J dropped 5; count of bases not matched to a gene: 3. The CDR3 has 16 amino acids. This CDR3 reads CASSQPGQGATGELFF. CDR3 DNA sequence: TGTGCCAGCAGCCAACCGGGACAGGGGGCAACCGGGGAGCTGTTTTTT.

This clonotype was seen at least ten times. This chain connects TRBV4-2 to TRBJ1-2; the D is unclear. Germline CDR1 and CDR2: LGHNA and YNFKEQ. This CDR3 comprises 14 residues. V lost 0 bases, J lost 4 bases, and 9 bases lay in between. The CDR3: CASSQDFGAYGYTF. The CDR3 DNA is TGTGCCAGCAGCCAAGATTTCGGCGCCTATGGCTACACCTTC.

In this sample, this clonotype turned up many times. This sequence joins TRBV7-2 and TRBJ2-3; 8 bases map to TRBD1. The CDR3 length is 14 residues. The trim removed 3 bases at V and 2 bases at J, leaving 1 base unmatched. Germline lookup yields CDR1 SGHTA and CDR2 FQGNSA. The CDR3 DNA reads as TGTGCCAGCAGCTTGGGACAGGTCACAGATACGCAGTATTTT. It yields the protein CASSLGQVTDTQYF. The full variable domain, completed using reference TRBV7-2 and TRBJ2-3, is GAGVSQSPSNKVTEKGKDVELRCDPISGHTALYWYRQSLGQGLEFLIYFQGNSAPDKSGLPSDRFSAERTGGSVSTLTIQRTQQEDSAVYLCASSLGQVTDTQYFGPGTRLTVL.

This clonotype was recorded at least ten times. The chain couples TRBV19 to TRBJ2-5; weak D call: TRBD1 (6 bases). The V and J ends lost 9 bases and 2 bases respectively, with 25 bases between them. Germline CDR1 reads LNHDA; CDR2 reads SQIVND (reference sequence). CDR3 length: 17 residues. The CDR3 DNA reads TGTGCCAGAAGCGGTCGAAACAGGGCTAAACCACAAGAGACCCAGTACTTC. As protein: CARSGRNRAKPQETQYF.

This clonotype was detected ten times or more. V is TRBV20-1 and J is TRBJ1-5; D possibly corresponds to TRBD1 (6 bases). The CDR3 has 13 residues. Germline CDR1 DFQATT, CDR2 SNEGSKA (reference sequence). V lost 3 bases, J lost 7 bases, and 13 bases lay in between. The CDR3 DNA reads as TGCAGTGCTAGTGAGGGGGTTTGGCAGCCCCAGCATTTT. This encodes CSASEGVWQPQHF.